This TCR beta chain is from a study of OX40 agonist ivuxolimab in advanced cancers. The germline gives CDR1 SGDLS, CDR2 YYNGEE. The CDR3 totals 16 residues. V lost 3 bases, J lost 2 bases, and 18 bases lay in between. This clone was recorded only once. Profiling relied on immunoSEQ multiplex PCR, and the TCRdb table lists in-frame clones only, not all of them. The sample lists approximately 52,000 clones, 83% occurring once. The clonotype comes from an adult with an advanced solid tumor such as melanoma, head and neck, liver or kidney cancer. Specimen: CD4+ or CD8+ T cells sorted from blood, collected in a trial of the OX40 agonist ivuxolimab. The chain is built from TRBV9 and TRBJ2-7; the D gene is possibly TRBD2 (7 bases). The CDR3 coding sequence is TGTGCCAGCAGCGAGGGGGGGTCGGGCAGGACCTACGAGCAGTACTTC. Amino acid sequence: CASSEGGSGRTYEQYF. Full variable domain (remainder filled in from reference TRBV9 and TRBJ2-7): DSGVTQTPKHLITATGQRVTLRCSPRSGDLSVYWYQQSLDQGLQFLIQYYNGEERAKGNILERFSAQQFPDLHSELNLSSLELGDSALYFCASSEGGSGRTYEQYFGPGTRLTVT.